The present entry profiles one T cell receptor (beta chain) with its context. The data derive from a study of T cell responses to AZD1222 COVID-19 vaccine. Trimming left V 5 bases short and J 6 bases short, with 14 bases between. The CDR3 has 14 residues. Germline CDR1 MNHEY, CDR2 SVGAGI. Second-dose intervals of approximately 4 or approximately 12 weeks were pooled. Profiling relied on immunoSEQ multiplex PCR, and the TCRdb table lists in-frame clones only, not all of them. This table has over 150,000 clones, roughly 88% appearing once. The receptor was derived from an adult who received the AZD1222 COVID-19 vaccine. V is TRBV6-5 and J is TRBJ1-3, with D possibly matching TRBD1 (6 bases). Sequenced material: peripheral blood, taken 28 days after the second AZD1222 dose. CDR3 in amino acids: CASSPQRGENTIYF. The CDR3 DNA is TGTGCCAGCAGTCCTCAGAGGGGGGAAAACACCATATATTTT.